The 15 T cell receptor beta chains listed next were all sequenced from one sample in a study of CD4 and CD8 cells across lung adenocarcinoma regions. MiXCR, applied by TCRdb to the PCR reads, yields one record per CDR3 protein. In the table there are some 3,500 distinct CDR3 sequences, 64% of which are singletons. The specimen sequenced was CD4+ T cells from the margin of a lung tumor. The receptors here all came from a female donor with lung adenocarcinoma. The CD4 and CD8 labels of this study may be unreliable.

This clonotype was observed a handful of times. The chain is built from TRBV7-9 and TRBJ1-4; no clear D gene. V lost 1 base, J lost 1 base, and 4 bases lay in between. This CDR3 has 14 amino acids. Germline CDR1 is SEHNR and CDR2 is FQNEAQ (reference sequence). The CDR3 nucleotides read TGTGCCAGCAGCTTAGTGGGAACTAATGAAAAACTGTTTTTT. This sequence encodes CASSLVGTNEKLFF.

This clonotype was detected a few times. The chain recombines TRBV3-1 with TRBJ1-2; D call uncertain. V was cut by 2 bases and J by 4 bases, with 8 bases left in between. The CDR3 covers 13 residues. Per the germline V gene, CDR1 is LGHDT and CDR2 is YNNKEL (reference sequence). CDR3 sequence (DNA): TGTGCCAGCAGCCAATCTGACATCTATGGCTACACCTTC. Translating gives CASSQSDIYGYTF.

The V call is TRBV6-1, the J call TRBJ1-6; D is perhaps TRBD1 (5 bases). The CDR3 is 14 residues long. Looked up from germline, CDR1 is MNHNS and CDR2 is SASEGT. Trimming stripped 6 bases from V and 7 bases from J, with 13 bases between. The CDR3 sequence: CASRRQRENSPLHF. DNA of the CDR3: TGTGCCAGCAGAAGACAGCGGGAAAATTCACCCCTCCACTTT.

The chain employs TRBV6-1 and TRBJ2-1; possible D gene TRBD1, 5 bases. The DNA end is more similar to TRBJ2-7, so the J call may be wrong. The CDR3 spans 14 residues. In germline, CDR1 is MNHNS, CDR2 SASEGT. This CDR3 reads CASSVNGAGDEQYF. The CDR3 DNA reads as TGTGCCAGCAGTGTAAATGGGGCTGGGGACGAGCAGTACTTC.

The CDR3 DNA is TGTGCCAGCAGCCGCAGCGCTCAATTAGGGGAGCAGTTCTTC. Protein sequence: CASSRSAQLGEQFF. The V call is TRBV11-3, the J call TRBJ2-1, with D hard to call. Trimming shortened V by 5 bases and J by 10 bases, and 18 bases separated the two germline ends. This CDR3 is built from 14 residues. CDR1 is SGHNT, CDR2 YENEEA, per germline.

This chain uses TRBV6-1 with TRBJ2-1; TRBD2 aligns across 10 bases. The CDR3 has 15 residues. The J segment lost 4 bases and the V segment lost 5 bases, leaving 5 bases of the junction unmatched. The germline V gene encodes CDR1 MNHNS and CDR2 SASEGT. CDR3 DNA sequence: TGTGCCAGCAGTCCACGGACTAGCGGTTACAATGAGCAGTTCTTC. It is translated as CASSPRTSGYNEQFF.

The chain employs TRBV10-3 and TRBJ2-1, with D perhaps assigned TRBD1 or TRBD2 (5 bases each). The J call may be incorrect, as the DNA end agrees better with TRBJ2-2. The germline CDR1 and CDR2 sequences are ENHRY and SYGVKD. This CDR3 spans 15 amino acids. The CDR3 sequence: CAISEGWASNGELFF. CDR3 DNA: TGTGCCATCAGCGAGGGGTGGGCGTCCAACGGTGAGCTGTTTTTT.

The count of this clonotype is one. DNA of the CDR3: TGTGCCAGCAGCTTAGAGGGCACTAGCGGGGGGCTGACAGATACGCAGTATTTT. It yields the protein CASSLEGTSGGLTDTQYF. This chain links TRBV7-8 with TRBJ2-3; the match to TRBD2 covers 12 bases. In germline, CDR1 is SGHVS, CDR2 FQNEAQ. The CDR3 is 18 residues long. Trimming removed 1 base from V and 3 bases from J; junction bases left unmatched: 8.

This chain connects TRBV7-9 to TRBJ2-5; D is possibly TRBD1 or TRBD2 (5 bases each). Trimming pared 4 bases from V and 5 bases from J, leaving 17 bases between. This CDR3 is 15 amino acids long. From germline, CDR1 is SEHNR and CDR2 FQNEAQ (reference sequence). The DNA of the CDR3 is TGTGCCAGCAGCTCGGATAACAGGAGGTGGGAGACCCAGTACTTC. Translation: CASSSDNRRWETQYF.

The chain is built from TRBV25-1 and TRBJ2-4; D is unclear. The CDR3 loop spans 13 amino acids. V dropped 1 base and J dropped 3 bases, with 4 bases sitting between them. CDR1 is MGHDK and CDR2 is SYGVNS in the germline V gene. CDR3 nucleotide sequence: TGTGCCAGCAGTGAATGGGGCAAAAACATTCAGTACTTC. This translates into CASSEWGKNIQYF. Combining the CDR3 with reference TRBV25-1 and TRBJ2-4 gives the whole variable domain EADIYQTPRYLVIGTGKKITLECSQTMGHDKMYWYQQDPGMELHLIHYSYGVNSTEKGDLSSESTVSRIRTEHFPLTLESARPSHTSQYLCASSEWGKNIQYFGAGTRLSVL.

This clonotype appeared a few times. The rearrangement uses TRBV6-1 and TRBJ2-5, with TRBD2 matching over 13 bases. The J call may not be correct, given that the DNA end is closer to TRBJ2-7. The CDR3 is 18 residues long. Germline lookup yields CDR1 MNHNS and CDR2 SASEGT. CDR3 DNA sequence: TGTGCCAGCAGTGATGGCCGACTAGCGGGAGGTAGCAACTACGAGCAGTACTTC. Encoded protein: CASSDGRLAGGSNYEQYF.

The V call is TRBV11-3, the J call TRBJ2-5, with 9 bases aligning to TRBD2. The CDR3 is made up of 12 amino acids. Per germline, CDR1 SGHNT and CDR2 YENEEA. Trimming took 5 bases from V and 11 from J; bases not matched to a gene: 6. Written as DNA, the CDR3 is TGTGCCAGCAGCCTCGCGGGGGGGGAGCAGTACTTC. Protein product: CASSLAGGEQYF.

With regard to this clonotype: The junction differs from germline at one of its ends, possibly a read error. The rearrangement joins TRBV12-3 or TRBV12-4 to TRBJ2-1, with TRBD2 matching 8 bases. The CDR3 covers 13 residues. The CDR3: CAGSGSSYNEQFF. DNA for the CDR3: TGTGCCGGCAGCGGGAGCTCCTACAATGAGCAGTTCTTC.

The chain recombines TRBV6-5 with TRBJ1-2, with D tentatively TRBD1 (5 bases). Deletions cut 0 bases from V and 6 bases from J, with 11 bases between. The germline gives CDR1 MNHEY, CDR2 SVGAGI. This CDR3 is 14 amino acids long. The CDR3 is CASSYSLRDDGYTF. The CDR3 DNA sequence: TGTGCCAGCAGTTACTCGCTCAGGGATGATGGCTACACCTTC.

V usage is TRBV7-2 and J usage is TRBJ2-1; unclear D gene. V was cut by 1 base and J by 13 bases, with 14 bases left in between. The germline CDR1 and CDR2 sequences are SGHTA and FQGNSA. This CDR3 is built from 13 residues. The CDR3, as DNA: TGTGCCAGCAGCTTAGGGCAGCAAGAGACCCAGTTCTTC. This gives the protein CASSLGQQETQFF.